Sequencing of this T cell receptor (beta chain) was carried out in a study of lymphopenia after photon versus proton radiotherapy. Note on this clone: The antigen is unknown.

The CDR3 is 14 amino acids. Some clones are missing from TCRdb's copy, which holds only in-frame ones; the method was immunoSEQ multiplex PCR. Of roughly 26,000 clones in the sample, approximately 80% were seen once. The study, taken as a whole, reports: Survival link was tested only in deceased patients; proton benefit remains a possibility. Photon-treated patients lost naive T cells and TCR diversity; proton-treated stayed stable. Oligoclonal CD8+ Temra expansion after nadir drove photon patients' diversity drop. Larger post-nadir TCR diversity loss correlated inversely with survival in deceased patients.

Sequencing was performed on peripheral blood, taken from a patient treated with photon-based radiotherapy. The origin of this receptor is a man in his forties with gastric cancer. The chain links TRBV21-1 to TRBJ2-3; the D call in the table, TRBD2, was not verified against the DNA. TRBV21-1 is an annotated pseudogene. This CDR3 reads CASHQEGKADTQYF. CDR3 DNA: TGTGCCAGCCACCAGGAGGGGAAGGCAGATACGCAGTATTTT.